The rows below give T cell receptor beta chains drawn from one sample of a study of blood T cell repertoires in COVID-19. TCRdb keeps only in-frame clones here, not all; method: immunoSEQ multiplex PCR. The sample consists of under 150,000 clones, 65% to 85% of them appearing once. The specimen was peripheral blood. The receptors derive from a woman between 55 and 75 years old with acute or convalescent COVID-19. The CDR3 runs from the conserved cysteine through the conserved F or W. The D gene is left open where the match is weak. Clone size is shown for a subset of rows, as once, few, many or a class of expanded clone.

v_gene	j_gene	abundance	d_gene	CDR3aa	CDR3nt
TRBV4-1	TRBJ2-5	NA	NA	CASSQDTGLQETQYF	TGCGCCAGCAGCCAAGATACCGGACTTCAGGAGACCCAGTACTTC
TRBV27	TRBJ1-5	NA	NA	CASSKDRINQPQHF	TGTGCCAGCAGTAAGGACAGAATCAATCAGCCCCAGCATTTT
TRBV29-1	TRBJ2-7	few	NA	CSVEDEASATYEQYF	TGCAGCGTTGAAGATGAAGCTAGCGCCACCTACGAGCAGTACTTC
TRBV6-2/TRBV6-3	TRBJ2-4	many	TRBD2	CASSYRLAGGGNIQYF	TGTGCCAGCAGTTACAGACTAGCGGGAGGGGGGAACATTCAGTACTTC
TRBV11-1	TRBJ2-2	once	TRBD2	CASGALAGGVGELFF	TGTGCCAGCGGGGCACTAGCGGGAGGTGTCGGGGAGCTGTTTTTT
TRBV28	TRBJ2-7	few	NA	CASSFARTGEQYF	TGTGCCAGCAGTTTTGCCAGGACTGGGGAGCAGTACTTC
TRBV6-5	TRBJ1-2	NA	NA	CASSTQTDYGYTF	TGTGCCAGCAGTACCCAGACAGATTATGGCTACACCTTC
TRBV6-5	TRBJ2-7	NA	TRBD2	CASSYRTSGYYEQYF	TGTGCCAGCAGTTATCGGACTAGCGGATACTACGAGCAGTACTTC
TRBV2	TRBJ1-2	NA	TRBD1	CASSVGQGIYGYTF	TGTGCCAGCAGTGTGGGACAGGGGATCTATGGCTACACCTTC
TRBV3-1/TRBV3-2	TRBJ2-7	NA	NA	CASSLGGGADSEQYF	TGTGCCAGCAGCCTGGGAGGGGGAGCTGATAGTGAGCAGTACTTC
TRBV30	TRBJ2-2	NA	TRBD2	CAGLPGGPGNTGELFF	TGTGCCGGGCTACCGGGAGGGCCAGGAAACACCGGGGAGCTGTTTTTT
TRBV6-1	TRBJ2-5	NA	TRBD2	CASSAVGGGGLQETQYF	TGTGCCAGCAGTGCGGTCGGGGGGGGAGGCCTCCAAGAGACCCAGTACTTC
TRBV6-5	TRBJ1-4	NA	TRBD1	CASSSTGGFEKLFF	TGTGCCAGCAGTTCAACAGGGGGTTTCGAAAAACTGTTTTTT
TRBV7-9	TRBJ2-7	NA	NA	CASSFRVGLTHEQYF	TGTGCCAGCAGCTTCCGTGTGGGCCTAACCCACGAGCAGTACTTC
TRBV18	TRBJ2-5	NA	NA	CASSPGLSQETQYF	TGTGCCAGCTCACCGGGACTCTCACAAGAGACCCAGTACTTC
TRBV5-1	TRBJ1-2	NA	NA	CASSLGAGGGYTF	TGCGCCAGCAGCTTGGGAGCGGGCGGTGGCTACACCTTC
TRBV7-2	TRBJ2-7	NA	NA	CASRPSSYEQYF	TGTGCCAGCAGGCCGAGTTCCTACGAGCAGTACTTC
TRBV28	TRBJ2-7	NA	TRBD2	CASSLGGGPSYEQYF	TGTGCCAGCAGTCTCGGCGGGGGGCCATCCTACGAGCAGTACTTC
TRBV5-5	TRBJ2-7	NA	TRBD1	CASSLATTGLMGEQYF	TGTGCCAGCAGCTTGGCCACGACAGGGTTGATGGGCGAGCAGTACTTC
TRBV7-8	TRBJ1-2	NA	NA	CASSLSGTQDYGYTF	TGTGCCAGCAGCTTAAGCGGGACACAAGACTATGGCTACACCTTC
TRBV30	TRBJ1-1	NA	NA	CAWSRSGGHTEAFF	TGTGCCTGGAGTCGATCGGGGGGCCACACTGAAGCTTTCTTT
TRBV3-1/TRBV3-2	TRBJ2-3	many	TRBD2	CASSRGLAGGTDTQYF	TGTGCCAGCAGCCGGGGACTAGCGGGTGGCACAGATACGCAGTATTTT
TRBV28	TRBJ2-7	NA	NA	CASSFQGQAYEQYF	TGTGCCAGCAGTTTCCAGGGACAAGCCTACGAGCAGTACTTC
TRBV3-1/TRBV3-2	TRBJ2-7	NA	NA	CASSHTAGGSYEQYF	TGTGCCAGCAGCCACACAGCGGGTGGCTCCTACGAGCAGTACTTC
TRBV6-5	TRBJ1-5	NA	NA	CASSLGSGVQPQHF	TGTGCCAGCAGTTTGGGGTCAGGGGTTCAGCCCCAGCATTTT
TRBV7-9	TRBJ2-6	NA	NA	CASSLFVGGSGANVLTF	TGTGCCAGCAGCTTGTTCGTTGGGGGCAGTGGGGCCAACGTCCTGACTTTC